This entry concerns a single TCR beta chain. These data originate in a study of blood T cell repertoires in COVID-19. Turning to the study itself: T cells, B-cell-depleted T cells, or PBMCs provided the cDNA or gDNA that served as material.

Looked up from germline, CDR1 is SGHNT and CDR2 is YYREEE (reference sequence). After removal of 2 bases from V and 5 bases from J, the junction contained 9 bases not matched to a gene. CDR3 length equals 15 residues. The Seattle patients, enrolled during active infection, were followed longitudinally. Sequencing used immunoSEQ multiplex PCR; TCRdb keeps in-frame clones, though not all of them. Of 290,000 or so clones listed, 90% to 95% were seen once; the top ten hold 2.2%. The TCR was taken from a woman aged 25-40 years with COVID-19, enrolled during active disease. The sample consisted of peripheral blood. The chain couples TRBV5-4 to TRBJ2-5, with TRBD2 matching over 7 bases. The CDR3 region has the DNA TGTGCCAGCAGCTTCCCCGACCCCGGGAGGGAGACCCAGTACTTC. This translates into CASSFPDPGRETQYF.